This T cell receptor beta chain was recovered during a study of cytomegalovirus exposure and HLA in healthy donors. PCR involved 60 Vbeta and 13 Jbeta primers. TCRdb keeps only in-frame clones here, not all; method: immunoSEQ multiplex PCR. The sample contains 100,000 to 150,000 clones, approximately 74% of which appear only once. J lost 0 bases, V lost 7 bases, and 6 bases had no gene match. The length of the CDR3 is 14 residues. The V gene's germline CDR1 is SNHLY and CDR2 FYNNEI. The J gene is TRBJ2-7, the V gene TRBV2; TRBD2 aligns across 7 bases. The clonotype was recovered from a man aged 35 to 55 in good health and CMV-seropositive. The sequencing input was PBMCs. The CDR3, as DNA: TGTGCCAGCACCCCGAGCGGGAACTCCTACGAGCAGTACTTC. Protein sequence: CASTPSGNSYEQYF.